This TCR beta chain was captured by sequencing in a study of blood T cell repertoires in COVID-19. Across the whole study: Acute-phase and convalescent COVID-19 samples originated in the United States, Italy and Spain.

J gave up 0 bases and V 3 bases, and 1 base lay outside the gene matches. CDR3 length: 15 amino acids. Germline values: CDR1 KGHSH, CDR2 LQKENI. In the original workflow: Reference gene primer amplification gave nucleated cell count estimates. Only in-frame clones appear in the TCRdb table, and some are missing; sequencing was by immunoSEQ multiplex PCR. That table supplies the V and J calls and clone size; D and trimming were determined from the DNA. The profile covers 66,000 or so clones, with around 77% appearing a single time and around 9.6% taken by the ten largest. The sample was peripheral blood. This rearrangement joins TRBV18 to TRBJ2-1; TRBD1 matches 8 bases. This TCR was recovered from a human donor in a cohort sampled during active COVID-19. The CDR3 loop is CASSPGQASYNEQFF. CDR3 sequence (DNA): TGTGCCAGCTCACCGGGACAGGCCTCCTACAATGAGCAGTTCTTC.